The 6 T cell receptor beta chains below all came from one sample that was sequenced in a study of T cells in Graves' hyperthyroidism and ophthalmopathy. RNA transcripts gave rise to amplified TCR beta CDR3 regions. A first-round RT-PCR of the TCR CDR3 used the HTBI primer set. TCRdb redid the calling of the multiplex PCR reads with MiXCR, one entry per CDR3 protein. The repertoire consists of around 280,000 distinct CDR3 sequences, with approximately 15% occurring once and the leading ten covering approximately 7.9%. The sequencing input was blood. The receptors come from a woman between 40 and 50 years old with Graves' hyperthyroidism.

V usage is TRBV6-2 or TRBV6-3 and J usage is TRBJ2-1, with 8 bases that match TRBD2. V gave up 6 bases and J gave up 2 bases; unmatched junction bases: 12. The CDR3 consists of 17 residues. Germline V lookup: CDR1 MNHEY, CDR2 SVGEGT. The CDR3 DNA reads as TGTGCCAGCAGCGAAAGGGTCACGGGAGGGCCCTACAATGAGCAGTTCTTC. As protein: CASSERVTGGPYNEQFF.

The CDR3 sequence is CASRGWTGDPLAGGWETQYF. Here the CDR3 DNA reads TGTGCCAGCAGGGGATGGACAGGGGACCCTCTAGCGGGAGGATGGGAGACCCAGTACTTC. The V and J genes are TRBV2 and TRBJ2-5; 11 bases align to TRBD2. The V segment lost 6 bases and the J segment 5 bases; nucleotides outside the gene matches: 23. This CDR3 contains 20 residues. Germline values: CDR1 SNHLY, CDR2 FYNNEI.

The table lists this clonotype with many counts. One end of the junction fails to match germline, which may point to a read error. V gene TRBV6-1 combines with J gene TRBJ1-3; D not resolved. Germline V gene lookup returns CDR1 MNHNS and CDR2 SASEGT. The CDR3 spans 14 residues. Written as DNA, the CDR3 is TGTGCCAGCACTGAAACTTACTCTGGAAACACCATATATTTT. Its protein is CASTETYSGNTIYF.

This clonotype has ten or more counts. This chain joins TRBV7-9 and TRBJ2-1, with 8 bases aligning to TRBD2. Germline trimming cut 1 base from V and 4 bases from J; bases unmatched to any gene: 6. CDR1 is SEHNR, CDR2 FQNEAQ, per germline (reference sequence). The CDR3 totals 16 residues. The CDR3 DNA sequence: TGTGCCAGCAGCTTAGTGGCGGGAGGAAGGTACAATGAGCAGTTCTTC. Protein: CASSLVAGGRYNEQFF.

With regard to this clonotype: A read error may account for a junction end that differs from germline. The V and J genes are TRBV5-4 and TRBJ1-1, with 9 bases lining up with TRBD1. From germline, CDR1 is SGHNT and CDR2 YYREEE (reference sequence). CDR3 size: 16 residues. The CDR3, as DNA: TGTGCCGGCAGCAGCCGGACAGGGGCGCGGAACACTGAAGCTTTCTTT. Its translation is CAGSSRTGARNTEAFF.

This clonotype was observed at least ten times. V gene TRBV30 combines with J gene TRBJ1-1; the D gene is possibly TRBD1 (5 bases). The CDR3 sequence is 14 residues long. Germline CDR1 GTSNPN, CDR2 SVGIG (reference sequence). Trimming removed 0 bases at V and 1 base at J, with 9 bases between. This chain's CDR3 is CAWSVGVQNTEAFF. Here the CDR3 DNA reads TGTGCCTGGAGTGTGGGGGTCCAGAACACTGAAGCTTTCTTT.